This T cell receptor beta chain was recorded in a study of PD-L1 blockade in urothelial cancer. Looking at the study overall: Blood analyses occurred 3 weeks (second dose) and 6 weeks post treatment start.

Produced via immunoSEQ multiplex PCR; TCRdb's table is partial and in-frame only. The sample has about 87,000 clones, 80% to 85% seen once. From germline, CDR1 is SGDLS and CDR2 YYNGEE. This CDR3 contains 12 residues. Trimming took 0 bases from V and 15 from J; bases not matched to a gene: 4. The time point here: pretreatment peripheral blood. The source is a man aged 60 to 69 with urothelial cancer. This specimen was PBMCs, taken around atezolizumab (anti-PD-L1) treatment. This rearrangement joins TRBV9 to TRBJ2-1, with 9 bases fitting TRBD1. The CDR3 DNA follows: TGTGCCAGCAGCGTAGACAGGGGGCCGGGGTTCTTC. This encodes CASSVDRGPGFF.